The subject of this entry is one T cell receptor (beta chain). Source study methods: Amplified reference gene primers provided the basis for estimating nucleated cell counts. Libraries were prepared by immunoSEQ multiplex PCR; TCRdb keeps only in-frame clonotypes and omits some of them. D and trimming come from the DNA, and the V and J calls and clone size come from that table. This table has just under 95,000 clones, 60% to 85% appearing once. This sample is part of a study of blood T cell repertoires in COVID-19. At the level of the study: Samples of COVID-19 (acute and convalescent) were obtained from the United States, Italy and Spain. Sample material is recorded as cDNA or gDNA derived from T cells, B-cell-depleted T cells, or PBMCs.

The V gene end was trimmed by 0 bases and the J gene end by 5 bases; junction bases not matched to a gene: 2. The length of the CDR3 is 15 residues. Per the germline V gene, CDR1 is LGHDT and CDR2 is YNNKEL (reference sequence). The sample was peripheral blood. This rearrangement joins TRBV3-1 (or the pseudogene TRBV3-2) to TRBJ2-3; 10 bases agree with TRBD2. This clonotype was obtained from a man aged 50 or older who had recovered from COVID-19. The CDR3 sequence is CASSQERLAGDTQYF. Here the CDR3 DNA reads TGTGCCAGCAGCCAAGAACGACTAGCGGGAGATACGCAGTATTTT.